This is a list of T cell receptor beta chains from one sample in a study of blood T cell repertoires in COVID-19. Some clones are missing from TCRdb's copy, which holds only in-frame ones; the method was immunoSEQ multiplex PCR. The table has about 330,000 clones, around 80% seen once. Sequences were obtained from peripheral blood. These receptors were taken from a woman aged 50 to 60 with acute or convalescent COVID-19. The CDR3 runs from the conserved cysteine through the conserved F or W. A D gene is named only where the DNA matches it firmly. Where a row states a size, it is once, few, many or the class of an expanded clone; other rows omit it.

clone size	J gene	D gene	V gene	CDR3 DNA	CDR3 protein
-	TRBJ1-5	-	TRBV9	TGTGCCAGCAGCGCCGGGGGGGTTCCTCAGCCCCAGCATTTT	CASSAGGVPQPQHF
few	TRBJ1-6	-	TRBV6-5	TGTGCCAGCAGTTCAGGACAGCATAATTCACCCCTCCACTTT	CASSSGQHNSPLHF
-	TRBJ2-7	-	TRBV5-6	TGTGCCAGCAGCCACACCGGGAACTACGAGCAGTACTTC	CASSHTGNYEQYF
-	TRBJ2-2	TRBD1	TRBV5-4	TGTGCCAGCAGCTCAGGACAGGGCGGCACCGGGGAGCTGTTTTTT	CASSSGQGGTGELFF
-	TRBJ2-3	-	TRBV5-4	TGTGCCAGCAGCTTGGCAGGGGTCCAGGGAACAGATACGCAGTATTTT	CASSLAGVQGTDTQYF
few	TRBJ1-6	-	TRBV4-1	TGCGCCAGCAGCCAACTACCGCATTTGCCCCTCCACTTT	CASSQLPHLPLHF
-	TRBJ1-1	-	TRBV11-2	TGTGCCAGCATGATCGGGGGGGCCACTGAAGCTTTCTTT	CASMIGGATEAFF
-	TRBJ2-5	-	TRBV5-1	TGCGCCAGCAGCTTGGAGGCCGGAGAAGAGACCCAGTACTTC	CASSLEAGEETQYF
-	TRBJ2-1	TRBD2	TRBV5-4	TGTGCCAGCAGCTTGGGAAGCGGGAGTGGCGATGAGCAGTTCTTC	CASSLGSGSGDEQFF
-	TRBJ2-3	-	TRBV19	TGTGCCAGTAGTATGGGCAGGGTAAGCACAGATACGCAGTATTTT	CASSMGRVSTDTQYF
-	TRBJ2-5	TRBD1	TRBV6-1	TGTGCCAGCAGTGAACTAAACAGGGGTTTTACGGGAGAGACCCAGTACTTC	CASSELNRGFTGETQYF
-	TRBJ2-7	-	TRBV19	TGTGCCAGTAGTGCCCCAGGGTACGAGCAGTACTTC	CASSAPGYEQYF
few	TRBJ2-2	-	TRBV6-2/TRBV6-3	TGTGCCAGCAGCCCTCAACGGGGTCCGGGGGGCGCCGGCACCGGGGAGCTGTTTTTT	CASSPQRGPGGAGTGELFF
-	TRBJ2-7	TRBD2	TRBV7-2	TGTGCCAGCAGCCTTGGGACTATCTACGAGCAGTACTTC	CASSLGTIYEQYF
-	TRBJ1-2	TRBD1	TRBV19	TGTGCCAGTAGTATGGCGACAGGGGGCGCGATCTATGGCTACACCTTC	CASSMATGGAIYGYTF
-	TRBJ2-6	TRBD2	TRBV27	TGTGCCAGCAGTAGTCTAGCGGAAACGCCAAGGTCTGGGGCCAACGTCCTGACTTTC	CASSSLAETPRSGANVLTF
-	TRBJ1-5	TRBD1	TRBV13	TGTGCCAGCAGCTTTCGACAGGGGAGGGGGCGCAATCAGCCCCAGCATTTT	CASSFRQGRGRNQPQHF
-	TRBJ2-3	-	TRBV30	TGTGCCTCGGCAGGGGGGAACACAGATACGCAGTATTTT	CASAGGNTDTQYF
-	TRBJ2-1	TRBD2	TRBV7-9	TGTGCCAGCAGCTCTAAACCGGGACTAGCGGGAGGAGATAATGAGCAGTTCTTC	CASSSKPGLAGGDNEQFF
-	TRBJ2-2	TRBD1	TRBV30	TGTGCCTGGAGGACAGGGATGGACACCGGGGAGCTGTTTTTT	CAWRTGMDTGELFF
-	TRBJ1-5	-	TRBV2	TGTGCCAGCGGCTTGACGGGTAGCAATCAGCCCCAGCATTTT	CASGLTGSNQPQHF
-	TRBJ1-5	TRBD1	TRBV6-5	TGTGCCAGCAGCCCCGGGACAGGGGGCAATCAGCCCCAGCATTTT	CASSPGTGGNQPQHF
few	TRBJ2-1	TRBD2	TRBV18	TGTGCCAGCTCCCCCGGACTAGCGTACAATGAGCAGTTCTTC	CASSPGLAYNEQFF
-	TRBJ1-2	-	TRBV27	TGTGCCAGCAGGAGGCAGGGTGGGGACTATGGCTATACCTTC	CASRRQGGDYGYTF
-	TRBJ2-1	TRBD2	TRBV5-4	TGTGCCAGCAGCTTGGCCGCAAGCGGGAGTGCCAATGAGCAGTTCTTC	CASSLAASGSANEQFF
-	TRBJ1-5	-	TRBV27	TGTGCCAGCAGTTTAGTAGGGAGCAGCCAGCCCCAGCATTTT	CASSLVGSSQPQHF
-	TRBJ1-2	-	TRBV3-1/TRBV3-2	TGTGCCAGCAGCCATCGGGGGTATGGCTACACCTTC	CASSHRGYGYTF
-	TRBJ2-5	-	TRBV21-1	TGTGCCAGCAGCTCCTCTAGCGGGGGGCGATACGGGTTCCAGGAGACCCAGTACTTC	CASSSSSGGRYGFQETQYF
-	TRBJ1-5	-	TRBV2	TGTGCCAGCAACCCGGGGACATCCCAGCAGCCCCAGCATTTT	CASNPGTSQQPQHF
-	TRBJ2-1	-	TRBV2	TGTGCCAGCAGTGAAGCAGCAGAGACTAGAGGCTTCGATGAGCAGTTCTTC	CASSEAAETRGFDEQFF
-	TRBJ2-7	-	TRBV9	TGTGCCAGCAGCGTAGGAGCGGTGGGCCGATCCGAGCAGTACTTC	CASSVGAVGRSEQYF
-	TRBJ1-4	TRBD1	TRBV6-5	TGTGCCAGCAGTCGCGGACAGGGGGCTGGCGAAAAACTGTTTTTT	CASSRGQGAGEKLFF
-	TRBJ2-1	TRBD1	TRBV7-9	TGTGCCAGCAGCCTGCTGATACAGGGGGCGCAGTCCTATGAGCAGTTCTTC	CASSLLIQGAQSYEQFF
-	TRBJ2-5	TRBD1	TRBV7-8	TGTGCCAGCAGGCCGCACAGGGGTCCAACAGAGACCCAGTACTTC	CASRPHRGPTETQYF
-	TRBJ2-5	TRBD1	TRBV25-1	TGTGCCAGCAGTGAGACAGGGGCAGAGACCCAGTACTTC	CASSETGAETQYF
once	TRBJ2-3	-	TRBV12-5	TGTGCTAGTGGTTTGAGGGCGGGTGGAGATACGCAGTATTTT	CASGLRAGGDTQYF
once	TRBJ1-4	-	TRBV5-1	TGCGCCAGCAGCCCCCGTCCCGGGGCTAATGAAAAACTGTTTTTT	CASSPRPGANEKLFF
-	TRBJ2-5	-	TRBV29-1	TGCAGCGTTCCAGGACAGTCCCCAGGGACCCAGTACTTC	CSVPGQSPGTQYF
-	TRBJ1-6	-	TRBV28	TGTGCCAGCAGTCTAGACCGCCGTAATTCACCCCTCCACTTT	CASSLDRRNSPLHF
-	TRBJ1-4	-	TRBV12-5	TGTGCTAGTGGTTTGGGCAGCCTGGCCAGGGGAGCTGAAAAACTGTTTTTT	CASGLGSLARGAEKLFF
-	TRBJ2-1	-	TRBV7-6	TGTGCCAGCAGCGGAGGACCGGGGTGGCCCTACAATGAGCAGTTCTTC	CASSGGPGWPYNEQFF
-	TRBJ2-7	TRBD2	TRBV28	TGTGCCAGCACCCTCGGGACTAGCGGCTACGAGCAGTACTTC	CASTLGTSGYEQYF
few	TRBJ1-4	TRBD1	TRBV3-1/TRBV3-2	TGTGCCAGCAGCCAAGGCCAGGGGGCGCTTAAACTGTTTTTT	CASSQGQGALKLFF
-	TRBJ1-2	-	TRBV5-1	TGCGCCAGCAGCTTGGCAGTCAGGGGAGTTGTCGGCTATGGCTACACCTTC	CASSLAVRGVVGYGYTF
-	TRBJ2-7	TRBD2	TRBV12-5	TGTGCTAGTGGTACACTAGCGAACTACGAGCAGTACTTC	CASGTLANYEQYF
-	TRBJ2-5	-	TRBV5-1	TGCGCCAGCAGCTTGGTGGAGGGGAGGGAGACCCAGTACTTC	CASSLVEGRETQYF
few	TRBJ1-1	-	TRBV7-9	TGTGCCAGCAGCTCAGACAGTGGGACTGAAGCTTTCTTT	CASSSDSGTEAFF
-	TRBJ2-5	TRBD1	TRBV19	TGTGCCAGTAGTGGGGACAGGACCTGGGGAGAGACCCAGTACTTC	CASSGDRTWGETQYF
-	TRBJ1-1	-	TRBV12-5	TGTGCTAGTGGTTTGGTTGCGGGGAAGAACACTGAAGCTTTCTTT	CASGLVAGKNTEAFF
-	TRBJ1-5	-	TRBV6-5	TGTGCCAGCAGGGGAGGCGGGAAAAGGAATCAGCCCCAGCATTTT	CASRGGGKRNQPQHF
-	TRBJ1-3	-	TRBV30	TGTGCCTGGAGGGACACCGGCTCTGGAAACACCATATATTTT	CAWRDTGSGNTIYF
-	TRBJ2-5	TRBD2	TRBV29-1	TGCAGCGTTGAAGATAGCGGGAGGGCCGATGGGGAGACCCAGTACTTC	CSVEDSGRADGETQYF
-	TRBJ2-3	TRBD2	TRBV5-1	TGCGCCAGCAGCTTGGAGGGACGGTGGACTAGCGGGGGACTACCCACAGATACGCAGTATTTT	CASSLEGRWTSGGLPTDTQYF